This TCR beta chain was retrieved from a study of siplizumab effects on memory and regulatory T cells. V lost 5 bases and J lost 0, with 14 bases in between. Germline V CDR1 and CDR2: SGHTA, FQGNSA. The CDR3 contains 15 residues. Details on this clone: Its antigen is currently unknown.

This table comes from immunoSEQ multiplex PCR, and its TCRdb copy is limited to in-frame clones, with some not included. This sample has some 88,000 clones; 85% to 90% occur once, and the top ten carry 15%. Whole-study results and caveats: A minor share of alloreactive clones matched unstimulated subsets. Unstimulated naive T cells seemed to show more diversity than memory cells did, and they also seemed to be among the major contributors to the alloresponse. Whether proliferating Tregs in siplizumab cultures suppress was not functionally confirmed.

This receptor was obtained from a human donor in good health. The V call is TRBV7-2, the J call TRBJ2-7, with D tentatively TRBD2 (6 bases). The sample comprised CD4+ T cells sorted from blood. As DNA, the CDR3 is TGTGCCAGCAGCCCTAGCGATCTTAGCTCCTACGAGCAGTACTTC. Protein product: CASSPSDLSSYEQYF.